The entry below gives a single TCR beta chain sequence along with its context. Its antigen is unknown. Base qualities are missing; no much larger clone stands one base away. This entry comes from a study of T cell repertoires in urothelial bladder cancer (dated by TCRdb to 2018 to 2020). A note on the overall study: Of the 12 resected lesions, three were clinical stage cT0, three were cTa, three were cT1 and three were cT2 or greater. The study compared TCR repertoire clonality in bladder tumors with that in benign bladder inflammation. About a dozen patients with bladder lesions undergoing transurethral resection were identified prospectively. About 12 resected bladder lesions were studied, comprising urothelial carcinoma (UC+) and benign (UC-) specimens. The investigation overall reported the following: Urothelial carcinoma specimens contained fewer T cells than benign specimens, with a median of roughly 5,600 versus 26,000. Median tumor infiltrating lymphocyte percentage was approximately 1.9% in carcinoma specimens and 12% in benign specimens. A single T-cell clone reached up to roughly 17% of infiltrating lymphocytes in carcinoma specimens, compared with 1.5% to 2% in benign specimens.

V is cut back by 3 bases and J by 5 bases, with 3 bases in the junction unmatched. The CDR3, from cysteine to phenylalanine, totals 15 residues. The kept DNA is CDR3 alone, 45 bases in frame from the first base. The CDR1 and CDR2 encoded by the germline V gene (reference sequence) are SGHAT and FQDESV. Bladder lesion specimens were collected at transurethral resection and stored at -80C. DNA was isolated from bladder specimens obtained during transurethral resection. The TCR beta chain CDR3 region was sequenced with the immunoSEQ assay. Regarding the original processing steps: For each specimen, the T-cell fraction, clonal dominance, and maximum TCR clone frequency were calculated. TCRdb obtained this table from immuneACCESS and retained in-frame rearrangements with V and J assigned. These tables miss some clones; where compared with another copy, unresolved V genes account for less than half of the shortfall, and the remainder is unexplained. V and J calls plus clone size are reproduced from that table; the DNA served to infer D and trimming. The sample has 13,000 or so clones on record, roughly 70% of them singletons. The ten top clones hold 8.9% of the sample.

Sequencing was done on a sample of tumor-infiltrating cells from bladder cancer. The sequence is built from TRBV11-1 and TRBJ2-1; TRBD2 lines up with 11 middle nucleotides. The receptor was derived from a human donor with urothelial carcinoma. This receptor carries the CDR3 CASSFVTSGDNEQFF. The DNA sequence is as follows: TGTGCCAGCAGCTTTGTGACTAGCGGGGACAATGAGCAGTTCTTC.